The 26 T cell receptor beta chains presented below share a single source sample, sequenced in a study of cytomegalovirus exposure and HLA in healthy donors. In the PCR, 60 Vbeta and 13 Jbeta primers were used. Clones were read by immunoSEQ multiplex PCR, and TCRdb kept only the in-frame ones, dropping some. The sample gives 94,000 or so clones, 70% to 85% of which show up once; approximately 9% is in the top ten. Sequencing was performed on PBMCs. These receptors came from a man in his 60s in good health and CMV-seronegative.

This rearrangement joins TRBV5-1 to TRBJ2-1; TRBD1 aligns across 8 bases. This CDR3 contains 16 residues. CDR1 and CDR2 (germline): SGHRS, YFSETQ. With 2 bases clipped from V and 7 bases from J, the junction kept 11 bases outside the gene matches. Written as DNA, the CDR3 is TGCGCCAGCAGCTTACCGGGACAGGCGGTACGAAATGAGCAGTTCTTC. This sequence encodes CASSLPGQAVRNEQFF.

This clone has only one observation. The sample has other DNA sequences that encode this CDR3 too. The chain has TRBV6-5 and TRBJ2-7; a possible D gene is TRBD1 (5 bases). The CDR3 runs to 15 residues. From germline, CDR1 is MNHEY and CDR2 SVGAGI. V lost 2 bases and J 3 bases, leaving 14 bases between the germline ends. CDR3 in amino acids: CASSYDTGELYEQYF. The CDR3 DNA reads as TGTGCCAGCAGTTACGACACAGGAGAACTCTACGAGCAGTACTTC.

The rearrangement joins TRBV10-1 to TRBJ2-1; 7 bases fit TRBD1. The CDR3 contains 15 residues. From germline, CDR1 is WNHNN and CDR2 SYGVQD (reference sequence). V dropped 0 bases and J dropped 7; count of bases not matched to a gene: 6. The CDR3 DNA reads TGCGCCAGCAGTGAGTCCCAGGGGGTAGGGAATGAGCAGTTCTTC. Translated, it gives CASSESQGVGNEQFF.

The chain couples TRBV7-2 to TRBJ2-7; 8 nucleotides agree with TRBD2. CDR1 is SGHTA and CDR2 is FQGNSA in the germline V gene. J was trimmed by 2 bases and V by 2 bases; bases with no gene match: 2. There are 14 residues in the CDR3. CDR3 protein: CASSLPGGPYEQYF. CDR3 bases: TGTGCCAGCAGCTTACCGGGAGGGCCCTACGAGCAGTACTTC.

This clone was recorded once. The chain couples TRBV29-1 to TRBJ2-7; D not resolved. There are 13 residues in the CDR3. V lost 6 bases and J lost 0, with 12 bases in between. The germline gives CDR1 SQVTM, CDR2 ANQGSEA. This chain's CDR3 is CSVTDWSSYEQYF. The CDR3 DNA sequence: TGCAGCGTGACGGATTGGAGCTCCTACGAGCAGTACTTC.

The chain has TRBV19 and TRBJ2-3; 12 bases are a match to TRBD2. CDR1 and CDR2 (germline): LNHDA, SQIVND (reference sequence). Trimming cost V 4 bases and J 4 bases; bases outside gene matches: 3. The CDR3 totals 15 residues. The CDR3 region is CASSTSGGAPDTQYF. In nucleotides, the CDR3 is TGTGCCAGTAGTACTAGCGGGGGGGCGCCAGATACGCAGTATTTT.

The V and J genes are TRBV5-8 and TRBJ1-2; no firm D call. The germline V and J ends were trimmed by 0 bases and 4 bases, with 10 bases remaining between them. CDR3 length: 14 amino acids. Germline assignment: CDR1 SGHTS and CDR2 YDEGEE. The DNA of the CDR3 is TGTGCCAGCAGCTTGGGTTCGGGAGCCTATGGCTACACCTTC. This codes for CASSLGSGAYGYTF.

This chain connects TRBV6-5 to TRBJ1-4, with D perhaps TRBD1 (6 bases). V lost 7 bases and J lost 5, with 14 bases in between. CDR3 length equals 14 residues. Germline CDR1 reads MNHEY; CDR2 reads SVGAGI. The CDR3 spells CASTYRASNEKLFF. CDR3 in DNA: TGTGCCAGCACCTACAGGGCAAGCAATGAAAAACTGTTTTTT.

The CDR3 sequence is CASSEVSGYGYTF. In nucleotides, the CDR3 is TGTGCCAGCAGCGAGGTCAGTGGGTATGGCTACACCTTC. The rearrangement uses TRBV5-4 and TRBJ1-2; no definite D call. Germline CDR1 and CDR2: SGHNT and YYREEE (reference sequence). This CDR3 is 13 amino acids long. V was cut by 4 bases and J by 5 bases, with 12 bases left in between.

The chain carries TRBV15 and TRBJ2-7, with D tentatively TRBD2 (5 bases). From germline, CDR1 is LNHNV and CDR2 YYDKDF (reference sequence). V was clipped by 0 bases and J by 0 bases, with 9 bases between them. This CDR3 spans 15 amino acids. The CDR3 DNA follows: TGTGCCACCAGCAGAGACGGGGTTGCCTCCTACGAGCAGTACTTC. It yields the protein CATSRDGVASYEQYF.

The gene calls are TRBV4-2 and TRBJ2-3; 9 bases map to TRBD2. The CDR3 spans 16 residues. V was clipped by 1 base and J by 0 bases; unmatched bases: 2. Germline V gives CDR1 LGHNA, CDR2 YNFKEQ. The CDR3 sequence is CASSQGLAESTDTQYF. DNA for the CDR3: TGTGCCAGCAGCCAAGGACTAGCGGAAAGCACAGATACGCAGTATTTT.

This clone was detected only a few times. The CDR3 DNA reads as TGTGCCAGCAGTTTACGCGGGGCAGGTCGCGACGCTTTCTTT. It is translated as CASSLRGAGRDAFF. This chain links TRBV27 with TRBJ1-1, with D possibly matching TRBD1 (5 bases). CDR3 length: 14 residues. Per the germline V gene, CDR1 is MNHEY and CDR2 is SMNVEV (reference sequence). Trimming left V 2 bases short and J 11 bases short, with 18 bases between.

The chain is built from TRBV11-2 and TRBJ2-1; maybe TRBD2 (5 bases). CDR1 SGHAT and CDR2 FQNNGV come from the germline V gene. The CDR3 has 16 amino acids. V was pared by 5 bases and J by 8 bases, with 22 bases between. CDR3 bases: TGTGCCAGCAGCGACGGCAGGCAACTAGTGAGCGATGAGCAGTTCTTC. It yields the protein CASSDGRQLVSDEQFF.

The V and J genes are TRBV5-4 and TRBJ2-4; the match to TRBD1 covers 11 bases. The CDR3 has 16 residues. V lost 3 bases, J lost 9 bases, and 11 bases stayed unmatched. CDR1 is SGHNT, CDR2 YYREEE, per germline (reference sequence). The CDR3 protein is CASSYPGTGGLSIQYF. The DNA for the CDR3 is TGTGCCAGCAGCTACCCCGGGACAGGGGGGCTAAGCATTCAGTACTTC.

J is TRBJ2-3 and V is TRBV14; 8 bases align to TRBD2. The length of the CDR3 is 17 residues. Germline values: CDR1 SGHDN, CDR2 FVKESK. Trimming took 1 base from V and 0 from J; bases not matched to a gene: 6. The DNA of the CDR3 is TGTGCCAGCAGCCAAGGGGTGTCTAGCGGGAGCACAGATACGCAGTATTTT. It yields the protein CASSQGVSSGSTDTQYF.

The CDR3 spells CAGRTGAYNEQFF. CDR3 sequence (DNA): TGTGCCGGGAGGACAGGGGCCTACAATGAGCAGTTCTTC. The chain has TRBV7-9 and TRBJ2-1; 9 positions agree with TRBD1. The CDR3 length is 13 residues. The J segment lost 2 bases and the V segment lost 11 bases, leaving 4 bases of the junction unmatched. Germline V CDR1 and CDR2: SEHNR, FQNEAQ (reference sequence).

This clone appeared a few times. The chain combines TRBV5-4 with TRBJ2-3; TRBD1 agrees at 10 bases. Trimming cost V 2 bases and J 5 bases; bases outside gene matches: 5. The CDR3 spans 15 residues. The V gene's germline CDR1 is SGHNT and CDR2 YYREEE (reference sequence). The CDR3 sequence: CASSFSGQGLDTQYF. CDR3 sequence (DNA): TGTGCCAGCAGCTTTTCGGGACAGGGGTTAGATACGCAGTATTTT.

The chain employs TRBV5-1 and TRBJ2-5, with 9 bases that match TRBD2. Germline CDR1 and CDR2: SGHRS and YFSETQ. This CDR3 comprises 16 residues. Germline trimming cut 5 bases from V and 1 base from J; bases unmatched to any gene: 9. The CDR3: CASSDPAGGSQETQYF. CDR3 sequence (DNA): TGCGCCAGCAGTGATCCAGCGGGGGGCTCCCAAGAGACCCAGTACTTC.

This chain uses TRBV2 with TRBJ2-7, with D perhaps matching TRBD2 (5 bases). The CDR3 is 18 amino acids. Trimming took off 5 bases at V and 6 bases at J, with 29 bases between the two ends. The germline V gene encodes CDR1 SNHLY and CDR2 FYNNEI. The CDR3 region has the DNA TGTGCCAGCAGTCCCGATTACTCTTACTGGGGAGCCTTCTCCGAGCAGTACTTC. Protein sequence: CASSPDYSYWGAFSEQYF.

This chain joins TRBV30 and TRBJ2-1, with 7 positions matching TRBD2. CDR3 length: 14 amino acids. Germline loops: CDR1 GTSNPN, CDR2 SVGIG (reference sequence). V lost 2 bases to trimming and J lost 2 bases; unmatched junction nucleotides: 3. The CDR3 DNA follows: TGTGCCTGGAGTCGAGGACTAGCCTACAATGAGCAGTTCTTC. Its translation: CAWSRGLAYNEQFF.

This CDR3 is CASSLSQGELFF. CDR3 nucleotide sequence: TGTGCCAGCAGCTTGTCGCAGGGGGAGCTGTTTTTT. The J gene is TRBJ2-2, the V gene TRBV5-4; D gene unclear. Trimming took 1 base from V and 8 from J, leaving 6 bases between them. The CDR3 extends over 12 amino acids. CDR1 and CDR2 from the germline V gene are SGHNT and YYREEE (reference sequence).

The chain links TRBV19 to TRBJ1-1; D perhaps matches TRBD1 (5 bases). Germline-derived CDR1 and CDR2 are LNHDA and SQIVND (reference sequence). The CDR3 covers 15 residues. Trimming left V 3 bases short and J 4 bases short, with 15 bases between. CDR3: CASSIIGGAGTEAFF. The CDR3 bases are TGTGCCAGTAGTATCATCGGGGGAGCGGGCACTGAAGCTTTCTTT.

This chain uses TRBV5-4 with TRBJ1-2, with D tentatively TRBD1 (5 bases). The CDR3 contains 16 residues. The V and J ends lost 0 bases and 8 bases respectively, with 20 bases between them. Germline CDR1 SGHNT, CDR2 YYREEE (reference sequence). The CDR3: CASSLEGAGAFRGYTF. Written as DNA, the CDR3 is TGTGCCAGCAGCTTGGAAGGGGCCGGAGCGTTCCGCGGCTACACCTTC. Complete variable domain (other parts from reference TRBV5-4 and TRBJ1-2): ETGVTQSPTHLIKTRGQQVTLRCSSQSGHNTVSWYQQALGQGPQFIFQYYREEENGRGNFPPRFSGLQFPNYSSELNVNALELDDSALYLCASSLEGAGAFRGYTFGSGTRLTVV.

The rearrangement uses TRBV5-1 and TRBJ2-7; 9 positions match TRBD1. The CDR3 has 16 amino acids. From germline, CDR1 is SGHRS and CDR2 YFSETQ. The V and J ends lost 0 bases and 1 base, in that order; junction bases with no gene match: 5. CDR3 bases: TGCGCCAGCAGCTTGGCATGGGACAGGGTTTCCTACGAGCAGTACTTC. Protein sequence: CASSLAWDRVSYEQYF.

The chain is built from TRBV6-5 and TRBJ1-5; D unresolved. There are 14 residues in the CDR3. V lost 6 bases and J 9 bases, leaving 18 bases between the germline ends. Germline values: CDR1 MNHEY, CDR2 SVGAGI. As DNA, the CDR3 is TGTGCCAGCAGGCTAGGATCCTCGCGGGGGCCCCAGCATTTT. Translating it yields CASRLGSSRGPQHF.

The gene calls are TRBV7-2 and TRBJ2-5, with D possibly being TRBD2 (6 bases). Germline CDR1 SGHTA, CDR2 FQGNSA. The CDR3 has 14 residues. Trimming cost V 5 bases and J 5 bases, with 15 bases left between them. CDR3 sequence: CASSLGGGFETQYF. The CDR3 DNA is TGTGCCAGCAGCCTCGGGGGTGGTTTTGAGACCCAGTACTTC.